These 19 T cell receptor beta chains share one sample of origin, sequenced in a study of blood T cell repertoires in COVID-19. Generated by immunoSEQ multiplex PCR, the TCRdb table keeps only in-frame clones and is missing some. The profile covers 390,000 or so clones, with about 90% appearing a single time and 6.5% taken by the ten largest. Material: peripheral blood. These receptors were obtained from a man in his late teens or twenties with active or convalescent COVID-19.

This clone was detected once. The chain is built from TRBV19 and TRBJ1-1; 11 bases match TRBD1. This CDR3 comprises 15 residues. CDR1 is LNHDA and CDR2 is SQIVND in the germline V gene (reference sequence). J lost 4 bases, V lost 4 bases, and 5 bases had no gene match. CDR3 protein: CASSTPGTGGTEAFF. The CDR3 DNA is TGTGCCAGTAGTACCCCCGGGACAGGGGGCACTGAAGCTTTCTTT.

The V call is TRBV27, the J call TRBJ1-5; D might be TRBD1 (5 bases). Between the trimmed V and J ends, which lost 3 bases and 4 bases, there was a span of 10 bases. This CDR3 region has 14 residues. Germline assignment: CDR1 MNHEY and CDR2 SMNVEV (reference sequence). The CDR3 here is CASSFLGTNQPQHF. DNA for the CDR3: TGTGCCAGCAGTTTTTTAGGGACTAATCAGCCCCAGCATTTT.

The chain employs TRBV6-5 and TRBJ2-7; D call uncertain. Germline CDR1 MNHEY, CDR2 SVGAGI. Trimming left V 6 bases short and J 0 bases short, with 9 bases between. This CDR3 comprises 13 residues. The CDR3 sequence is CASRIESSYEQYF. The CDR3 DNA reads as TGTGCCAGCAGAATAGAGAGCTCCTACGAGCAGTACTTC.

CDR3 sequence: CASSPSQNYEQYF. CDR3 in DNA: TGTGCCAGCTCACCAAGTCAGAACTACGAGCAGTACTTC. The gene calls are TRBV18 and TRBJ2-7; no reliable D call. CDR3 length: 13 amino acids. Trimming took 2 bases from V and 3 from J, leaving 8 bases between them. Germline V gene data show CDR1 as KGHSH and CDR2 as LQKENI.

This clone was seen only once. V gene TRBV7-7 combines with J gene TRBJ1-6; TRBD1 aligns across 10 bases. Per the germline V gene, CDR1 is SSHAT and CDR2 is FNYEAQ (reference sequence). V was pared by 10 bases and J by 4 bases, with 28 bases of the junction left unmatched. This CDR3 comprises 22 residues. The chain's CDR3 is CATKGRTGQGTSRDLYNSPLHF. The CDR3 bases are TGTGCCACCAAGGGACGCACGGGACAGGGGACCTCCAGGGACTTGTATAATTCACCCCTCCACTTT.

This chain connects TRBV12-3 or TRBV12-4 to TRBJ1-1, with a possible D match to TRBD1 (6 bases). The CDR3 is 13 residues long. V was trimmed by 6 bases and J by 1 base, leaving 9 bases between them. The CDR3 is CASRRTENTEAFF. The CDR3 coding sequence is TGTGCCAGCAGGAGGACAGAGAACACTGAAGCTTTCTTT.

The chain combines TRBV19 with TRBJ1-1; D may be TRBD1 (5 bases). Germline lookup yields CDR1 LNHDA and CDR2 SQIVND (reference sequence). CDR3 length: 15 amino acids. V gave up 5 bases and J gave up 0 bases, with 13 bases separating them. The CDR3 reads CASSVLSGMNTEAFF. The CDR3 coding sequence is TGTGCCAGTAGTGTGCTATCAGGGATGAACACTGAAGCTTTCTTT.

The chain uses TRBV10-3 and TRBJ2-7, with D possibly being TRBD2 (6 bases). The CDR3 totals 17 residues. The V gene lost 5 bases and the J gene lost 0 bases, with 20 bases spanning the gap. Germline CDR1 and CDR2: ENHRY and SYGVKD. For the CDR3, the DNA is TGTGCCATCAGTAGCCGGGATATTAGCGGCAGCTCCTACGAGCAGTACTTC. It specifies CAISSRDISGSSYEQYF.

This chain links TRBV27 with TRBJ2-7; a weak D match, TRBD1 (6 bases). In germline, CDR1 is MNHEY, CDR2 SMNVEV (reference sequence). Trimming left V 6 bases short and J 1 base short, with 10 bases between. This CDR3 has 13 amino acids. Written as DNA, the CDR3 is TGTGCCAGCAGGGACAGACAGTCCTACGAGCAGTACTTC. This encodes CASRDRQSYEQYF.

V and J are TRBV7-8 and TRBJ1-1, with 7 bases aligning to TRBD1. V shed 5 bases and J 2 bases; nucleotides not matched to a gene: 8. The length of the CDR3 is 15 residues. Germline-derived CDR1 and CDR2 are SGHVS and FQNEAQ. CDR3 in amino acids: CASSPGTAGNTEAFF. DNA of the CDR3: TGTGCCAGCAGCCCAGGGACAGCTGGCAACACTGAAGCTTTCTTT.

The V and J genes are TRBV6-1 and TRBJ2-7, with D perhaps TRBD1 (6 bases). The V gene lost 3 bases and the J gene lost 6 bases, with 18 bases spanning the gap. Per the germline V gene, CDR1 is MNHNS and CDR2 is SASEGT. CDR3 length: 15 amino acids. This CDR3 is CASSDGGRGLREQYF. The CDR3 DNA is TGTGCCAGCAGTGATGGTGGCAGGGGCCTCCGCGAGCAGTACTTC.

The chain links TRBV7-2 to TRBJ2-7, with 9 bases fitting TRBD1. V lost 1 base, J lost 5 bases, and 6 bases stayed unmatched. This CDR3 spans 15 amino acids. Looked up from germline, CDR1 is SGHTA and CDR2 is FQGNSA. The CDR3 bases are TGTGCCAGCAGCTTAGAGGGACAGGGATCCCACGAGCAGTACTTC. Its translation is CASSLEGQGSHEQYF.

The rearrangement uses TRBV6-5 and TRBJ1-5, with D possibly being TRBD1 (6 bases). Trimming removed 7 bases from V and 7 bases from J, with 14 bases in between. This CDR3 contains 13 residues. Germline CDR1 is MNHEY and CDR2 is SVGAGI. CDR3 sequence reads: CASTGAGYQPQHF. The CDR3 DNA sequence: TGTGCCAGCACAGGGGCAGGGTACCAGCCCCAGCATTTT.

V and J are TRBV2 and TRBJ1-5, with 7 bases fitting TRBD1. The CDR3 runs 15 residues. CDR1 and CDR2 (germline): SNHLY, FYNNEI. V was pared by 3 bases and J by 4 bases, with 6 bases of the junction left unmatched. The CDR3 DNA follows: TGTGCCAGCAGTGATGGGGGACAGTTGAATCAGCCCCAGCATTTT. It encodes CASSDGGQLNQPQHF.

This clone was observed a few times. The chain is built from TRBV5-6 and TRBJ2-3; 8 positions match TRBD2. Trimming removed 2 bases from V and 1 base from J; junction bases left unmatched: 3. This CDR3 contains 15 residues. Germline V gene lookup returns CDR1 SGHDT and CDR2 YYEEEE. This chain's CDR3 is CASSFWREGTDTQYF. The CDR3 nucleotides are TGTGCCAGCAGCTTCTGGCGGGAGGGCACAGATACGCAGTATTTT.

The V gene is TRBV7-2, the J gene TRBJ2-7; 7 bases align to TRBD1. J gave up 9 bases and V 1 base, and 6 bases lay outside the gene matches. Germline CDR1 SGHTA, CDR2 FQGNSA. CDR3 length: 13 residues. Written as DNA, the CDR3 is TGTGCCAGCAGCTTAGATCGGGACAGACGGCAGTACTTC. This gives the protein CASSLDRDRRQYF. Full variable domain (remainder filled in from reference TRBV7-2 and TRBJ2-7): GAGVSQSPSNKVTEKGKDVELRCDPISGHTALYWYRQSLGQGLEFLIYFQGNSAPDKSGLPSDRFSAERTGGSVSTLTIQRTQQEDSAVYLCASSLDRDRRQYFGPGTRLTVT.

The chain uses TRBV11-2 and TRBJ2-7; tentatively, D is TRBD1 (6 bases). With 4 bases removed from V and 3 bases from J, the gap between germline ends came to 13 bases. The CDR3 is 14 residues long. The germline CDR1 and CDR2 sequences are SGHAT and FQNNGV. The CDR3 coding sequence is TGTGCCAGCAGCTCCCGGGACAAAGACTACGAGCAGTACTTC. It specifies CASSSRDKDYEQYF.

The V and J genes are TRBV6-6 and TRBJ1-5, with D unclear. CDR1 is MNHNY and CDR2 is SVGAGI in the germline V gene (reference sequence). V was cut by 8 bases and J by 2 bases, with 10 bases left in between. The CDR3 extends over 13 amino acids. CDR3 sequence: CASRGEGNQPQHF. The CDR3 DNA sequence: TGTGCCAGCCGGGGTGAGGGCAATCAGCCCCAGCATTTT.

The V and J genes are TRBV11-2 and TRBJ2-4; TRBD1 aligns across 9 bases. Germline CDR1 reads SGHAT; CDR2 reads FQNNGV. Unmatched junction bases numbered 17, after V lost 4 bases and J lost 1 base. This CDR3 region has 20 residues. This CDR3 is CASSSESGQGSGWAKNIQYF. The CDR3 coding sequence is TGTGCCAGCAGCTCAGAATCGGGACAGGGAAGCGGTTGGGCCAAAAACATTCAGTACTTC.